These 20 T cell receptor beta chains originate from one sample sequenced in a study of cytomegalovirus exposure and HLA in healthy donors. It was with 60 Vbeta and 13 Jbeta primers that the PCR ran. TCRdb keeps only in-frame clones here, not all; method: immunoSEQ multiplex PCR. The table includes more than 100,000 clones, around three quarters detected once. The sample consisted of PBMCs. All receptors come from a young woman in good health and CMV-seropositive.

CDR3 protein: CASREGELQYF. CDR3 nucleotide sequence: TGTGCCAGCAGAGAGGGGGAGCTTCAGTACTTC. This sequence joins TRBV2 and TRBJ2-4; D may be TRBD1 (6 bases). Germline V gene sequence: CDR1 SNHLY, CDR2 FYNNEI. Trimming took off 6 bases at V and 11 bases at J, with 11 bases between the two ends. The CDR3 length is 11 residues. The variable domain in full, with the rest retrieved from reference TRBV2 and TRBJ2-4, is EPEVTQTPSHQVTQMGQEVILRCVPISNHLYFYWYRQILGQKVEFLVSFYNNEISEKSEIFDDQFSVERPDGSNFTLKIRSTKLEDSAMYFCASREGELQYFGAGTRLSVL.

This clone appeared a single time. The V and J genes are TRBV5-4 and TRBJ2-7, with 7 bases aligning to TRBD1. Losses at the gene ends were 2 bases for V and 2 bases for J; bases not matched to a gene: 1. The CDR3 covers 13 residues. Germline V gives CDR1 SGHNT, CDR2 YYREEE (reference sequence). CDR3 sequence: CASSLTGAYEQYF. CDR3 coding DNA: TGTGCCAGCAGCTTAACAGGGGCCTACGAGCAGTACTTC.

The chain uses TRBV7-2 and TRBJ2-2, with 12 bases identical to TRBD2. From germline, CDR1 is SGHTA and CDR2 FQGNSA. This CDR3 contains 15 residues. V was clipped by 6 bases and J by 8 bases; unmatched bases: 7. CDR3 coding DNA: TGTGCCAGCAGTTACGGACTAGCGGGATTGGGGGAGCTGTTTTTT. It yields the protein CASSYGLAGLGELFF. Complete variable domain (other parts from reference TRBV7-2 and TRBJ2-2): GAGVSQSPSNKVTEKGKDVELRCDPISGHTALYWYRQSLGQGLEFLIYFQGNSAPDKSGLPSDRFSAERTGGSVSTLTIQRTQQEDSAVYLCASSYGLAGLGELFFGEGSRLTVL.

In DNA form, the CDR3 reads TGTGCCAGCAGTCCCCTTTCCGGGACAGGGGAAGATACGCAGTATTTT. Protein product: CASSPLSGTGEDTQYF. V usage is TRBV27 and J usage is TRBJ2-3; TRBD1 matches at 10 bases. In germline, CDR1 is MNHEY, CDR2 SMNVEV (reference sequence). The CDR3 runs to 16 residues. V was clipped by 5 bases and J by 5 bases; unmatched bases: 10.

The DNA of the CDR3 is TGTGCCAGTAGTATAGATCCGGGACTAGCGGGAGGACTGTACTTC. Translated, it gives CASSIDPGLAGGLYF. The chain is built from TRBV19 and TRBJ2-7; 15 nucleotides line up with TRBD2. This CDR3 spans 15 amino acids. Germline-derived CDR1 and CDR2 are LNHDA and SQIVND (reference sequence). V lost 0 bases to trimming and J lost 12 bases; unmatched junction nucleotides: 6.

The CDR3 nucleotides read TGTGCCAGCAGCTTAGTGGCCAGATACACTGAAGCTTTCTTT. It encodes CASSLVARYTEAFF. The gene calls are TRBV7-2 and TRBJ1-1; D gene unclear. Trimming shortened V by 1 base and J by 3 bases, and 9 bases separated the two germline ends. The germline CDR1 and CDR2 sequences are SGHTA and FQGNSA. The CDR3 loop spans 14 amino acids.

V gene TRBV11-1 combines with J gene TRBJ2-7; D uncertain. The V and J ends lost 4 bases and 7 bases respectively, with 8 bases between them. Germline V gene sequence: CDR1 SGHAT, CDR2 FQDESV (reference sequence). CDR3 length: 11 amino acids. The CDR3 region is CASSSPGEQYF. CDR3 DNA sequence: TGTGCCAGCAGCTCCCCCGGGGAGCAGTACTTC.

This clone has only a few counts. J is TRBJ2-6 and V is TRBV19, with a possible D match to TRBD1 (5 bases). The CDR3 loop spans 17 amino acids. Germline values: CDR1 LNHDA, CDR2 SQIVND (reference sequence). The germline V and J ends were trimmed by 7 bases and 0 bases, with 16 bases remaining between them. The CDR3: CASKRARVNSGANVLTF. CDR3 in DNA: TGTGCCAGTAAAAGGGCCAGGGTAAACTCTGGGGCCAACGTCCTGACTTTC.

This chain uses TRBV5-1 with TRBJ1-3, with unresolved D. Trimming took off 4 bases at V and 0 bases at J, with 14 bases between the two ends. The CDR3 covers 16 residues. Germline lookup yields CDR1 SGHRS and CDR2 YFSETQ. The CDR3 DNA reads as TGCGCCAGCAGCCCTTGGACGGGGAGCTCTGGAAACACCATATATTTT. Protein: CASSPWTGSSGNTIYF.

The chain uses TRBV5-1 and TRBJ2-1; TRBD1 is a possible D gene (6 bases). V was pared by 7 bases and J by 6 bases, with 17 bases between. Germline V gene data show CDR1 as SGHRS and CDR2 as YFSETQ. The CDR3 runs to 14 residues. CDR3 sequence: CASGLPEQGNEQFF. The CDR3 DNA reads TGCGCCAGCGGGCTCCCGGAACAGGGCAATGAGCAGTTCTTC.

The CDR3 nucleotides read TGTGCCAGCAGTTCCCCGGCCGGGGATTCTAGAAACACCATATATTTT. Translated, it gives CASSSPAGDSRNTIYF. The rearrangement links TRBV6-5 to TRBJ1-3, with D hard to call. CDR1 MNHEY and CDR2 SVGAGI come from the germline V gene. This CDR3 is 16 amino acids long. V gave up 4 bases and J gave up 5 bases, with 18 bases separating them.

This chain connects TRBV7-8 to TRBJ1-2; weak D call: TRBD1 (5 bases). The CDR3 contains 14 residues. V lost 0 bases and J 0 bases, leaving 5 bases between the germline ends. Germline lookup yields CDR1 SGHVS and CDR2 FQNEAQ. The CDR3 sequence is CASSLAGANYGYTF. The CDR3 DNA follows: TGTGCCAGCAGCTTAGCAGGGGCTAACTATGGCTACACCTTC.

This clone was seen a few times. This rearrangement joins TRBV5-1 to TRBJ2-1; maybe TRBD2 (6 bases). The germline V gene encodes CDR1 SGHRS and CDR2 YFSETQ. The CDR3 has 18 residues. Trimming pared 3 bases from V and 0 bases from J, leaving 19 bases between. CDR3 sequence: CASSSRGAGLSSYNEQFF. CDR3 DNA: TGCGCCAGCAGCTCCCGGGGAGCGGGCCTCAGCTCCTACAATGAGCAGTTCTTC.

The chain couples TRBV5-1 to TRBJ2-5; D might be TRBD1 (5 bases). V lost 2 bases and J 4 bases, leaving 9 bases between the germline ends. Germline values: CDR1 SGHRS, CDR2 YFSETQ. The CDR3 is 13 amino acids. CDR3 in amino acids: CASSLGAGETQYF. For the CDR3, the DNA is TGCGCCAGCAGCTTAGGGGCCGGAGAGACCCAGTACTTC.

The genes are TRBV2 and TRBJ2-7; 9 nucleotides match TRBD2. Germline trimming cut 6 bases from V and 6 bases from J; bases unmatched to any gene: 6. In germline, CDR1 is SNHLY, CDR2 FYNNEI. The CDR3 is made up of 13 amino acids. In DNA, the CDR3 is TGTGCCAGCAGGGATAGCGGGAGTCTCGAGCAGTACTTC. This translates into CASRDSGSLEQYF.

The rearrangement uses TRBV7-8 and TRBJ2-6; a possible D gene is TRBD2 (5 bases). V lost 4 bases and J lost 5, with 21 bases in between. The CDR3 spans 18 residues. From germline, CDR1 is SGHVS and CDR2 FQNEAQ. In DNA, the CDR3 is TGTGCCAGCAGCTCTCCCGTGGCGGGTTATCTTAGGGCCAACGTCCTGACTTTC. Amino acid sequence: CASSSPVAGYLRANVLTF.

The rearrangement joins TRBV7-2 to TRBJ2-3, with a weak D call TRBD2 (6 bases). V lost 5 bases and J lost 1, with 19 bases in between. The length of the CDR3 is 17 residues. CDR1 and CDR2 (germline): SGHTA, FQGNSA. As DNA, the CDR3 is TGTGCCAGCAGCCCGGACTTGCGGGGTGTGGGCACAGATACGCAGTATTTT. This sequence encodes CASSPDLRGVGTDTQYF.

The J gene is TRBJ2-2, the V gene TRBV7-2, with D perhaps TRBD2 (5 bases). V lost 1 base, J lost 4 bases, and 13 bases lay in between. This CDR3 is 16 amino acids long. Germline V CDR1 and CDR2: SGHTA, FQGNSA. The CDR3 here is CASSLVSGLGTGELFF. CDR3 bases: TGTGCCAGCAGCTTAGTTTCGGGATTAGGCACCGGGGAGCTGTTTTTT.

The gene calls are TRBV10-3 and TRBJ1-1, with D uncertain. This CDR3 comprises 12 residues. The V gene lost 3 bases and the J gene lost 5 bases, with 7 bases spanning the gap. CDR1 and CDR2 from the germline V gene are ENHRY and SYGVKD. CDR3: CAISEHGTEAFF. CDR3 nucleotide sequence: TGTGCCATCAGTGAACACGGGACTGAAGCTTTCTTT.

The rearrangement joins TRBV4-1 to TRBJ2-1; D possibly corresponds to TRBD2 (6 bases). Trimming removed 3 bases from V and 8 bases from J, with 20 bases in between. Germline CDR1 MGHRA, CDR2 YSYEKL. There are 16 residues in the CDR3. Here the CDR3 reads CASSHPVKRRGDEQFF. In DNA form, the CDR3 reads TGCGCCAGCAGCCACCCGGTCAAGCGGAGGGGCGATGAGCAGTTCTTC.